What follows are 28 T cell receptor beta chains derived from one specimen sequenced in a study of tumor-infiltrating lymphocytes in primary liver carcinoma. A constant-region primer primed TCR beta cDNA synthesis from around 500 ng of total RNA. For TCR beta, libraries were produced by three nested multiplex PCR rounds using slightly modified ARM-PCR. Primers for the first two PCR rounds were TRBV1-TRBV30 forward primers and a C-beta reverse primer (roughly 10 cycles per round). TCRdb independently ran MiXCR on the multiplex PCR reads; one entry per CDR3 protein. The repertoire holds 300,000 to 400,000 distinct CDR3 sequences, with roughly two thirds as singletons. Blood RNA came from unsorted whole blood; germline DNA was also extracted. The material sequenced was peripheral blood. The receptor set was obtained from a man in his forties with primary liver carcinoma and hepatitis B virus infection.

On this clonotype: The germline gene is not matched at one end of the junction; a read error may be the cause. This chain uses TRBV11-3 with TRBJ2-2; unclear D gene. The CDR3 is 15 amino acids. Germline V gene data show CDR1 as SGHNT and CDR2 as YENEEA. The CDR3 sequence is CASNPHPGNTGELFF. The CDR3 DNA is TGCGCCAGCAACCCCCACCCAGGGAACACCGGGGAGCTGTTTTTT. The full variable domain, in which reference TRBV11-3 and TRBJ2-2 provide the parts outside the CDR3, is EAGVVQSPRYKIIEKKQPVAFWCNPISGHNTLYWYLQNLGQGPELLIRYENEEAVDDSQLPKDRFSAERLKGVDSTLKIQPAELGDSAVYLCASNPHPGNTGELFFGEGSRLTVL.

The chain joins TRBV7-8 to TRBJ2-5, with 8 positions matching TRBD2. There are 13 residues in the CDR3. Looked up from germline, CDR1 is SGHVS and CDR2 is FQNEAQ. The CDR3 DNA reads as TGTACCGGCACTCTCGGGGGGGTAGAGACCCAGTACTTC. It yields the protein CTGTLGGVETQYF.

As for this clonotype: The conserved phenylalanine or tryptophan is not found at the CDR3 terminus, so this likely reflects a read error. The chain combines TRBV5-1 with TRBJ2-5; D unclear. The ends were cut back, 1 base at V and 5 bases at J, with 15 bases in the middle. The CDR3 runs 15 residues. The V gene's germline CDR1 is SGHRS and CDR2 YFSETQ. The CDR3 DNA is TGCGCCAGCAGCTTGTTCGGAGCTGGGATCGAGACCCAGTACTTA. It translates to CASSLFGAGIETQYL.

V usage is TRBV5-4 and J usage is TRBJ2-7; D uncertain. Germline CDR1 and CDR2: SGHNT and YYREEE (reference sequence). V lost 0 bases, J lost 3 bases, and 10 bases lay in between. CDR3 length: 14 amino acids. As DNA, the CDR3 is TGTGCCAGCAGCTTGGTCCCGAACTTCTACGAGCAGTACTTC. Translating gives CASSLVPNFYEQYF.

This clonotype was detected a few times. The chain is built from TRBV7-9 and TRBJ1-6; D uncertain. Trimming cost V 5 bases and J 9 bases, with 14 bases left between them. The germline gives CDR1 SEHNR, CDR2 FQNEAQ (reference sequence). This CDR3 is built from 14 residues. This CDR3 reads CASSPKAGVSPLHF. The DNA for the CDR3 is TGTGCCAGCAGCCCTAAAGCGGGAGTTTCACCCCTCCACTTT.

The table lists this clonotype with many counts. The CDR3 sequence: CASTGTSTDTQYF. In nucleotides, the CDR3 is TGTGCCAGTACAGGGACTAGCACAGATACGCAGTATTTT. The chain combines TRBV5-6 with TRBJ2-3; tentatively, D is TRBD1 or TRBD2 (6 bases each). V was clipped by 8 bases and J by 0 bases, with 10 bases between them. The V gene's germline CDR1 is SGHDT and CDR2 YYEEEE. The CDR3 extends over 13 amino acids.

The chain has TRBV19 and TRBJ1-1; D uncertain. Trimming removed 7 bases at V and 1 base at J, with 7 bases between. This CDR3 has 12 residues. CDR1 and CDR2 (germline): LNHDA, SQIVND (reference sequence). The DNA of the CDR3 is TGTGCCAGTAATTCAGGGAACACTGAAGCTTTCTTT. This sequence encodes CASNSGNTEAFF. Combining the CDR3 with reference TRBV19 and TRBJ1-1 gives the whole variable domain DGGITQSPKYLFRKEGQNVTLSCEQNLNHDAMYWYRQDPGQGLRLIYYSQIVNDFQKGDIAEGYSVSREKKESFPLTVTSAQKNPTAFYLCASNSGNTEAFFGQGTRLTVV.

This clonotype was counted ten times or more. CDR3 sequence reads: CASSEKGQGEHQPQHF. CDR3 nucleotides: TGTGCCAGCAGTGAAAAAGGGCAGGGGGAGCATCAGCCCCAGCATTTT. The V and J genes are TRBV6-1 and TRBJ1-5; 7 nucleotides line up with TRBD1. This CDR3 region has 16 residues. Unmatched junction bases numbered 9, after V lost 2 bases and J lost 5 bases. CDR1 is MNHNS, CDR2 SASEGT, per germline.

This clonotype was counted many times. This sequence joins TRBV10-3 and TRBJ2-1; 10 nucleotides match TRBD2. Germline CDR1 and CDR2: ENHRY and SYGVKD. The CDR3 runs to 19 residues. Trimming removed 4 bases from V and 6 bases from J; junction bases left unmatched: 18. The CDR3 sequence is CAISGGDAIAGGTGNEQFF. The DNA of the CDR3 is TGTGCCATCAGTGGGGGAGATGCGATAGCGGGAGGAACAGGCAATGAGCAGTTCTTC.

This sequence joins TRBV7-9 and TRBJ1-1, with 7 nucleotides matching TRBD1. The V and J ends lost 1 base and 11 bases, in that order; junction bases with no gene match: 7. CDR1 SEHNR and CDR2 FQNEAQ come from the germline V gene (reference sequence). The CDR3 is 13 residues long. The CDR3 DNA follows: TGTGCCAGCAGCTTAGTACAGGGGCTTGGTGCTTTCTTT. It specifies CASSLVQGLGAFF.

This clonotype has just one count. The chain joins TRBV12-3 or TRBV12-4 to TRBJ2-7, with TRBD1 matching over 7 bases. The CDR3 has 14 residues. Trimming cost V 3 bases and J 1 base; bases outside gene matches: 3. This CDR3 reads CASSLRGLSYEQYF. DNA of the CDR3: TGTGCCAGCAGTTTGAGGGGGCTATCCTACGAGCAGTACTTC.

A word on this clonotype: A read error may account for a junction end that differs from germline. The chain carries TRBV11-2 and TRBJ1-4; a weak D match, TRBD1 (5 bases). Germline V gene sequence: CDR1 SGHAT, CDR2 FQNNGV. The CDR3 totals 15 residues. The CDR3 protein is CTSSLGAAVNEKMFF. In DNA, the CDR3 is TGTACCAGCAGCTTAGGGGCCGCCGTTAATGAAAAAATGTTTTTT.

As to this clonotype: One end of the junction does not line up with germline, which may come from a read error. The chain is built from TRBV4-1 and TRBJ2-1; TRBD2 matches 7 bases. The CDR3 loop spans 19 amino acids. Germline V gene sequence: CDR1 MGHRA, CDR2 YSYEKL. For the CDR3, the DNA is TGCGTCAGCAGCCAAGACCGAGGAGGGAGGGCCAGGGTTCGCAATGAGCAATTCTTC. This gives the protein CVSSQDRGGRARVRNEQFF.

This clonotype occurred a few times. The chain carries TRBV5-1 and TRBJ1-1; a weak D match, TRBD1 (5 bases). Trimming pared 3 bases from V and 5 bases from J, leaving 11 bases between. Looked up from germline, CDR1 is SGHRS and CDR2 is YFSETQ. The CDR3 extends over 13 amino acids. CDR3 DNA: TGCGCCAGCAGCTCGAGTTGGGGGACTGAAGCTTTCTTT. Encoded protein: CASSSSWGTEAFF.

Worth noting for this clonotype: Just one base apart from a much larger clone, this may be a read error. V and J are TRBV6-1 and TRBJ2-5, with TRBD2 matching 11 bases. The junction had 8 bases not matched to a gene; V was cut back by 4 bases and J by 4 bases. The CDR3 runs 16 residues. CDR1 is MNHNS and CDR2 is SASEGT in the germline V gene. The CDR3 reads CASSAMGLAARETQYF. The CDR3 DNA reads TGTGCCAGCAGTGCGATGGGACTAGCGGCCCGAGAGACCCAGTACTTC.

This clonotype showed up just once. The germline gene is not matched at one end of the junction; a read error may be the cause. V usage is TRBV29-1 and J usage is TRBJ1-4, with D tentatively TRBD1 (5 bases). The CDR3 sequence is 13 residues long. Germline-derived CDR1 and CDR2 are SQVTM and ANQGSEA. CDR3 region: CSVEGQLGEKMLF. CDR3 nucleotide sequence: TGCAGCGTTGAAGGTCAGCTAGGGGAAAAAATGTTATTT.

Notes on this clonotype: A much larger clone is a single base away; this may be a read error. The chain has TRBV5-4 and TRBJ2-2; D gene uncertain. Trimming took 6 bases from V and 3 from J, leaving 6 bases between them. The length of the CDR3 is 12 residues. CDR1 is SGHNT, CDR2 YYREEE, per germline (reference sequence). In DNA form, the CDR3 reads TGTGCCAGCATCTTTGACACCGGGGAGCTGTTTTTT. Encoded protein: CASIFDTGELFF.

CDR3 nucleotides: TGTGCCTGGAGTGGAAGGGGAGGGACTGAAGCTTTCTTT. Translated, it gives CAWSGRGGTEAFF. The chain combines TRBV30 with TRBJ1-1; D is perhaps TRBD1 (5 bases). V gave up 1 base and J gave up 5 bases, with 11 bases separating them. Germline values: CDR1 GTSNPN, CDR2 SVGIG (reference sequence). The CDR3 has 13 residues.

Comment on this clonotype: Since a much larger clone is just one base distant, this may be a read error. The chain links TRBV4-2 to TRBJ2-7, with TRBD2 matching over 8 bases. Germline CDR1 and CDR2: LGHNA and YNFKEQ. CDR3 length: 16 amino acids. J gave up 2 bases and V 0 bases, and 6 bases lay outside the gene matches. In nucleotides, the CDR3 is TGTGCCAGCAGCCAAGAAGGGCGGGGGGACACCTACGAGCAGTACTTC. Protein sequence: CASSQEGRGDTYEQYF.

Regarding this clonotype: A junction end diverges from the germline sequence, so it may reflect a read error. This chain's CDR3 is CASSPRGRLAREEQSF. CDR3 nucleotides: TGTGCCAGCAGCCCCCGAGGAAGACTAGCGCGGGAGGAGCAGTCCTTC. The genes are TRBV5-4 and TRBJ2-1; 8 positions agree with TRBD2. Germline values: CDR1 SGHNT, CDR2 YYREEE (reference sequence). The CDR3 runs to 16 residues. Complete variable domain (other parts from reference TRBV5-4 and TRBJ2-1): ETGVTQSPTHLIKTRGQQVTLRCSSQSGHNTVSWYQQALGQGPQFIFQYYREEENGRGNFPPRFSGLQFPNYSSELNVNALELDDSALYLCASSPRGRLAREEQSFGPGTRLTVL.

This clonotype was detected many times. The V and J genes are TRBV6-5 and TRBJ2-4; D is possibly TRBD1 or TRBD2 (5 bases each). Trimming removed 6 bases from V and 8 bases from J, with 14 bases in between. The CDR3 is made up of 13 amino acids. Germline values: CDR1 MNHEY, CDR2 SVGAGI. As DNA, the CDR3 is TGTGCCAGCAGCCGGGACCCTATGTACATTCAGTACTTC. Amino acid sequence: CASSRDPMYIQYF.

This clonotype was detected a few times. A much larger clone lies a single base off, so this may be a read error. The rearrangement links TRBV12-3 or TRBV12-4 to TRBJ2-1; D is undetermined. Trimming pared 1 base from V and 5 bases from J, leaving 9 bases between. The length of the CDR3 is 14 residues. The CDR3 spells CASSLGRANNEQFF. CDR3 in DNA: TGTGCCAGCAGTTTAGGAAGGGCGAACAATGAGCAGTTCTTC.

This clonotype turned up a few times. The J gene is TRBJ1-1, the V gene TRBV6-1, with 7 bases identical to TRBD1. The germline V gene encodes CDR1 MNHNS and CDR2 SASEGT. V trimming: 5 bases; J trimming: 7 bases; junction bases outside the gene matches: 22. This CDR3 has 18 residues. CDR3 in amino acids: CASSRQGTSFWGTIEAFF. CDR3 in DNA: TGTGCCAGCAGTCGACAGGGCACATCGTTTTGGGGAACGATTGAAGCTTTCTTT.

The gene calls are TRBV12-3 or TRBV12-4 and TRBJ2-5; 14 nucleotides line up with TRBD2. With V trimmed by 7 bases and J by 3 bases, 7 bases remained unmatched. The CDR3 contains 16 residues. The CDR3 bases are TGTGCCAGCACCCCCGCGGGACTAGCGGGAGAAGAGACCCAGTACTTC. It codes for CASTPAGLAGEETQYF.

Many counts were recorded for this clonotype. CDR3 DNA: TGCAGCGTAGGGACTAGCGGGAGTAGGCATGAGCAGTTCTTC. This sequence encodes CSVGTSGSRHEQFF. The J gene is TRBJ2-1, the V gene TRBV29-1; 14 positions agree with TRBD2. Germline V gene data show CDR1 as SQVTM and CDR2 as ANQGSEA. The CDR3 runs 14 residues. J lost 8 bases, V lost 6 bases, and 6 bases had no gene match.

The CDR3 protein is CASSYSGTNNEQFF. In nucleotides, the CDR3 is TGTGCCAGCAGCTATAGCGGGACCAACAATGAGCAGTTCTTC. The rearrangement joins TRBV7-8 to TRBJ2-1, with 8 positions matching TRBD2. This CDR3 comprises 14 residues. V shed 4 bases, J shed 5 bases, and the junction held 4 bases outside the gene matches. CDR1 is SGHVS and CDR2 is FQNEAQ in the germline V gene.

V is TRBV12-3 or TRBV12-4 and J is TRBJ2-3; tentative D call: TRBD2 (6 bases). Trimming removed 4 bases at V and 14 bases at J, with 28 bases between. The length of the CDR3 is 16 residues. The CDR3 loop is CASSSPVSAGSDALYF. The CDR3, as DNA: TGTGCCAGCAGTTCCCCGGTGTCGGCGGGGTCAGATGCGCTGTATTTT.

The chain combines TRBV7-9 with TRBJ2-7; a possible D gene is TRBD2 (5 bases). CDR3 length equals 16 residues. Germline assignment: CDR1 SEHNR and CDR2 FQNEAQ (reference sequence). The V end was cut by 1 base, the J end by 0 bases, with 13 bases between. The CDR3 nucleotides read TGTGCCAGCAGCTTAGTTGGACTCCCGGGCTCCTACGAGCAGTACTTC. Its translation is CASSLVGLPGSYEQYF.